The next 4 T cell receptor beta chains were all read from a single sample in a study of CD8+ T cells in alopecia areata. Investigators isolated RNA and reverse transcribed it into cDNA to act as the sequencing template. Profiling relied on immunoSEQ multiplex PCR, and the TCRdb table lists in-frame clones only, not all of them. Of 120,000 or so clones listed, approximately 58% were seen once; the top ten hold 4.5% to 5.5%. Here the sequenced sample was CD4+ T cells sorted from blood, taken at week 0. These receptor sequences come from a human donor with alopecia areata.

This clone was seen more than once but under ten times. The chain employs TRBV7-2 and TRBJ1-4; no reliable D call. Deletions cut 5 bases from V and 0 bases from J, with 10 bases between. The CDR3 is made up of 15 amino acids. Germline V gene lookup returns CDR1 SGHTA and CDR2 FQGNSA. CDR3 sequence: CASSHLFSTNEKLFF. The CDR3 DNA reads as TGTGCCAGCAGCCACCTTTTTTCAACTAATGAAAAACTGTTTTTT. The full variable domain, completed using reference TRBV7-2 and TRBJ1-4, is GAGVSQSPSNKVTEKGKDVELRCDPISGHTALYWYRQSLGQGLEFLIYFQGNSAPDKSGLPSDRFSAERTGGSVSTLTIQRTQQEDSAVYLCASSHLFSTNEKLFFGSGTQLSVL.

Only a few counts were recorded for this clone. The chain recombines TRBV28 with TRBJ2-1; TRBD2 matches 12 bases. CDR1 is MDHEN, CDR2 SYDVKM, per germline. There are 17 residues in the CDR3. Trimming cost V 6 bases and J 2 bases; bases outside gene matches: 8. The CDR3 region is CASRGTGTSGPYNEQFF. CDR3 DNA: TGTGCCAGCAGGGGTACCGGGACTAGCGGGCCCTACAATGAGCAGTTCTTC.

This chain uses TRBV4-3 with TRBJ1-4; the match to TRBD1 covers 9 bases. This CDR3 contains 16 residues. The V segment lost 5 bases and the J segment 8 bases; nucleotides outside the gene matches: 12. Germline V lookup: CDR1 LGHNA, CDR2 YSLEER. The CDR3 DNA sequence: TGCGCCAGCAGCGAAGGACCGGGACAGGGAGTCGAAAAACTGTTTTTT. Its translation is CASSEGPGQGVEKLFF.

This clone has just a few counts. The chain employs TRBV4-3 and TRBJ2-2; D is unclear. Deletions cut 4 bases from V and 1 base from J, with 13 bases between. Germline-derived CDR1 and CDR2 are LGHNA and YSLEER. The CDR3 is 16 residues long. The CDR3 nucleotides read TGCGCCAGCAGCCCCTTCCATCAGGTGAACACCGGGGAGCTGTTTTTT. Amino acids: CASSPFHQVNTGELFF.